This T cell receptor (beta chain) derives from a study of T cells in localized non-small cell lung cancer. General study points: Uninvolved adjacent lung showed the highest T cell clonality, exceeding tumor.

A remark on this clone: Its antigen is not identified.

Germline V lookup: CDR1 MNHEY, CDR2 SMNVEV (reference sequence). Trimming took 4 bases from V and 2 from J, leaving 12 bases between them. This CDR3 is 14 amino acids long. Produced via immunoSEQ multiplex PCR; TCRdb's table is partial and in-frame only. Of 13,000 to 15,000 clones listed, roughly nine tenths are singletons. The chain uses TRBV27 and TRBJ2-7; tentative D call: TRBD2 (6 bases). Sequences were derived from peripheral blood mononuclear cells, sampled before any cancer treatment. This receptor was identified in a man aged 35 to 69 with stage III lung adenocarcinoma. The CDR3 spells CASSWDFLTYEQYF. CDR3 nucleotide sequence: TGTGCCAGCAGTTGGGACTTTCTGACCTACGAGCAGTACTTC.